This is a list of T cell receptor beta chains from one sample in a study of T-cell reconstitution after alpha-beta-depleted transplantation in children. Via MiXCR, TCRdb re-called the PCR reads, giving one row per CDR3 protein. Here the sample spans about 91,000 distinct CDR3 sequences, about 8% being singletons. The material sequenced was PBMCs from the stem cell graft donor, taken from the stem cell graft. The receptors were sampled from a human donor who donated a stem cell graft to a child with congenital amegakaryocytic thrombocytopenia. Each CDR3 is given with its conserved first and last residue. Each record gives: J gene, clone size, V gene, CDR3 length, D gene, CDR3 protein, CDR3 DNA. D genes are given only for firm matches. Part of the rows lack a size; the others show once, few, many or a class for expanded clones.

>TRBJ1-3|many|TRBV5-6|13|.
CASSIISGNTIYF
TGTGCCAGCAGTATTATTTCTGGAAACACCATATATTTT
>TRBJ1-1|many|TRBV12-3/TRBV12-4|13|.
CASSFAGNTEAFF
TGTGCCAGCAGTTTTGCGGGGAACACTGAAGCTTTCTTT
>TRBJ2-2|many|TRBV7-2|16|.
CASSLAGRVGTGELFF
TGTGCCAGCAGCTTAGCGGGCAGGGTGGGCACCGGGGAGCTGTTTTTT
>TRBJ1-6|few|TRBV27|14|.
CASSGWRDNSPLHF
TGTGCCAGCAGTGGGTGGCGGGATAATTCACCCCTCCACTTT
>TRBJ2-6|many|TRBV5-6|17|.
CASSSYYRISGANVLTF
TGTGCCAGCAGCTCGTATTACAGAATCTCTGGGGCCAACGTCCTGACTTTC
>TRBJ1-3|many|TRBV12-3/TRBV12-4|13|.
CASKTASGNTIYF
TGTGCCAGCAAGACAGCCTCTGGAAACACCATATATTTT
>TRBJ2-1|many|TRBV20-1|13|.
CSARDQTTDEQFF
TGCAGTGCTAGAGATCAGACCACAGATGAGCAGTTCTTC
>TRBJ2-5|few|TRBV5-1|13|.
CASTEQPRETQYF
TGCGCCAGCACTGAGCAACCCCGAGAGACCCAGTACTTC
>TRBJ2-6|few|TRBV5-1|15|.
CASSLLDPGANGLTF
TGCGCCAGCAGCTTGCTTGATCCTGGGGCCAACGGCCTGACTTTC
>TRBJ2-1|many|TRBV5-1|14|TRBD2
CASSFSGAYNEQFF
TGCGCCAGCAGCTTTAGCGGGGCTTACAATGAGCAGTTCTTC
>TRBJ1-6|many|TRBV29-1|13|.
CSVRDGDHSPLHF
TGCAGCGTCAGAGACGGGGATCATTCACCCCTCCACTTT
>TRBJ2-5|many|TRBV6-1|19|.
CASSELLAGPRYRLETQYF
TGTGCCAGCAGTGAATTACTTGCGGGCCCTAGGTATAGGCTGGAGACCCAGTACTTC
>TRBJ2-1|many|TRBV7-2|13|.
CASSLEVRREQFF
TGTGCCAGCAGCTTAGAGGTCAGGCGTGAGCAGTTCTTC
>TRBJ2-1|many|TRBV12-3/TRBV12-4|17|TRBD2
CASTPREGPTLNNEQFF
TGTGCCAGCACCCCTCGGGAGGGGCCCACCCTTAACAATGAGCAGTTCTTC
>TRBJ2-7|many|TRBV28|14|.
CASRPGSRRYEQYF
TGTGCCAGCAGACCGGGCTCCCGCAGGTACGAGCAGTACTTC
>TRBJ2-5|few|TRBV6-2/TRBV6-3|15|TRBD2
CASSSPGLARRTQYF
TGTGCCAGCAGTTCCCCGGGACTAGCTCGGCGGACCCAGTACTTC
>TRBJ2-7|many|TRBV7-3|13|.
CASSLGVEYEQYF
TGTGCCAGCAGCTTGGGAGTAGAGTACGAGCAGTACTTC
>TRBJ1-6|many|TRBV11-2|15|TRBD1
CASSVGGAGNSPLHF
TGTGCCAGCAGCGTAGGGGGCGCGGGAAATTCACCCCTCCACTTT
>TRBJ2-7|many|TRBV29-1|14|TRBD1
CSVSTHRDSYEQYF
TGCAGCGTTTCGACACACCGGGACAGCTACGAGCAGTACTTC
>TRBJ2-3|many|TRBV3-1|13|.
CASSHEGRGTQYF
TGTGCCAGCAGCCATGAAGGAAGGGGAACGCAGTATTTT
>TRBJ2-3|few|TRBV28|15|TRBD2
CASSFSGTSRDTQYF
TGTGCCAGCAGTTTTTCCGGGACTAGCAGAGATACGCAGTATTTT
>TRBJ2-7|many|TRBV28|13|.
CASSLPHSYEQYF
TGTGCCAGCAGTTTACCTCACTCCTACGAGCAGTACTTC
>TRBJ1-1|many|TRBV10-3|14|.
CAIGPDTTNTEAFF
TGTGCCATCGGGCCCGACACGACGAACACTGAAGCTTTCTTT
>TRBJ2-5|many|TRBV18|12|.
CASSRPGGTQYF
TGTGCCAGCTCACGTCCTGGTGGGACCCAGTACTTC
>TRBJ1-4|.|TRBV20-1|14|.
CSARRPRGSEKLFF
TGCAGTGCTAGAAGACCTCGGGGATCGGAAAAACTGTTTTTT
>TRBJ2-7|few|TRBV30|15|.
CAWSPVGNILYEQYF
TGTGCCTGGAGTCCTGTTGGGAACATCTTATACGAGCAGTACTTC
>TRBJ2-3|many|TRBV12-3/TRBV12-4|15|TRBD2
CASSRGTSETDTQYF
TGTGCCAGCAGTCGCGGGACTAGCGAGACAGATACGCAGTATTTT
>TRBJ1-1|.|TRBV9|14|TRBD1
CASSVGTGGTEAFF
TGTGCCAGCAGCGTCGGGACAGGGGGGACTGAAGCTTTCTTT
>TRBJ2-1|.|TRBV7-6|13|.
CASSQTPGNEQFF
TGTGCCAGCAGCCAGACCCCGGGCAATGAGCAGTTCTTC
>TRBJ1-6|few|TRBV20-1|15|.
CSAHAEGGLRRALHF
TGCAGTGCCCACGCGGAGGGCGGGCTTCGACGGGCCCTCCACTTT
>TRBJ2-3|many|TRBV9|16|TRBD1
CASSEGARPSTDTQYF
TGTGCCAGCAGCGAGGGGGCCAGACCCTCCACAGATACGCAGTATTTT
>TRBJ1-1|many|TRBV4-1|15|TRBD1
CASSLGTGEYTEAFF
TGCGCCAGCAGCCTCGGGACAGGGGAGTACACTGAAGCTTTCTTT
>TRBJ1-1|many|TRBV12-3/TRBV12-4|14|.
CASRLTRLNTEAFF
TGTGCCAGCAGACTAACGAGACTGAACACTGAAGCTTTCTTT
>TRBJ1-3|many|TRBV5-5|16|.
CASSLDLGSSGNTIYF
TGTGCCAGCAGCTTGGATTTGGGAAGCTCTGGAAACACCATATATTTT
>TRBJ1-2|many|TRBV25-1|14|.
CASSPLGSFYGYTF
TGTGCCAGCAGTCCCCTGGGGAGCTTCTATGGCTACACCTTC